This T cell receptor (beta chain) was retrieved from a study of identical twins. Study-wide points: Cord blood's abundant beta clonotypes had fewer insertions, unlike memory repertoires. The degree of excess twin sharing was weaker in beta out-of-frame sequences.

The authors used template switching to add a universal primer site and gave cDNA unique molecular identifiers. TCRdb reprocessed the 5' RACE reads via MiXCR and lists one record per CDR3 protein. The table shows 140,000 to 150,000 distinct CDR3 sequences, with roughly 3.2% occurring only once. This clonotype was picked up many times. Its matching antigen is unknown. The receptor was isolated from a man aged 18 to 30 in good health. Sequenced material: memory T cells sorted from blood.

This CDR3 is CASSRRTSGRQETQYF. In DNA, the CDR3 is TGTGCCAGCAGTCGACGGACTAGCGGGCGCCAAGAGACCCAGTACTTC. The J gene is TRBJ2-5, the V gene TRBV28; 11 nucleotides match TRBD2. Unmatched junction bases numbered 6, after V lost 5 bases and J lost 1 base. This CDR3 has 16 residues. Germline lookup yields CDR1 MDHEN and CDR2 SYDVKM.